This section outlines one TCR beta chain sequence together with its context. The antigen is undetermined. The sample belongs to a study of pediatric ulcerative colitis. Whole-study findings and limits: A couple of rectal CDR3 clonotypes occurred in all ulcerative colitis patients. Compared with controls, ulcerative colitis showed greater blood-rectum clone sharing.

Trimming removed 1 base from V and 5 bases from J, with 14 bases in between. The germline V gene encodes CDR1 LNHNV and CDR2 YYDKDF (reference sequence). The CDR3 has 15 residues. This was a survey-level run. Up to 500,000 reads were sequenced per sample. The repertoire was sequenced with immunoSEQ multiplex PCR; TCRdb's copy has only in-frame clones and lacks some. The repertoire holds 55,000 to 70,000 clones, 80% to 90% seen once, with approximately 1.5% in the top ten. The chain recombines TRBV15 with TRBJ2-5; D gene unclear. The sequence was collected from a boy aged 5-17 years who was a control in a study of pediatric ulcerative colitis. The material sequenced was blood. The CDR3 DNA reads as TGTGCCACCAGCAGAGTACGGGCCGCGTCGGAGACCCAGTACTTC. Protein sequence: CATSRVRAASETQYF.